What follows are 16 T cell receptor beta chains derived from one specimen sequenced in a study of T cell repertoires in cytomegalovirus infection. Via MiXCR, TCRdb re-called the reads, giving one row per CDR3 protein. The profile shows 300,000 or so distinct CDR3 sequences, 25% of them singletons. The sequencing input was PBMCs. These TCRs come from a human donor in good health (CMV status not recorded). Some clones in this sample may be carry-over from other donors' samples.

The rearrangement joins TRBV14 to TRBJ2-5; TRBD2 aligns across 9 bases. Germline V gives CDR1 SGHDN, CDR2 FVKESK. This CDR3 region has 16 residues. V gave up 0 bases and J gave up 3 bases; unmatched junction bases: 5. CDR3 nucleotides: TGTGCCAGCAGCCAAGAGGGCCAGCGGGGGGAAGAGACCCAGTACTTC. It codes for CASSQEGQRGEETQYF.

This sequence joins TRBV27 and TRBJ2-2, with a weak D call TRBD2 (5 bases). The CDR3 contains 13 residues. Looked up from germline, CDR1 is MNHEY and CDR2 is SMNVEV (reference sequence). V shed 6 bases and J shed 2 bases, with 7 bases lying between them. The CDR3 bases are TGTGCCAGCAGGGACTTCAACACCGGGGAGCTGTTTTTT. Translating it yields CASRDFNTGELFF.

In its sample, this clonotype was seen a few times. This chain links TRBV20-1 with TRBJ2-7; the match to TRBD2 covers 11 bases. This CDR3 spans 17 amino acids. V shed 5 bases, J shed 5 bases, and the junction held 17 bases outside the gene matches. The germline gives CDR1 DFQATT, CDR2 SNEGSKA (reference sequence). The DNA for the CDR3 is TGCAGTGCTGCCCAGTTCCTAACTAGCGGGAGAAGTAACGAGCAGTACTTC. It translates to CSAAQFLTSGRSNEQYF.

V usage is TRBV19 and J usage is TRBJ2-4, with D perhaps TRBD1 or TRBD2 (5 bases each). CDR1 is LNHDA and CDR2 is SQIVND in the germline V gene (reference sequence). The CDR3 is 16 residues long. V was cut by 4 bases and J by 0 bases, with 13 bases left in between. CDR3 amino acids: CASSNWDPAAKNIQYF. In DNA form, the CDR3 reads TGTGCCAGTAGTAACTGGGACCCCGCAGCCAAAAACATTCAGTACTTC.

This clonotype was found a few times. V and J are TRBV7-8 and TRBJ1-1; 9 bases align to TRBD1. With 3 bases clipped from V and 3 bases from J, the junction kept 8 bases outside the gene matches. Germline V lookup: CDR1 SGHVS, CDR2 FQNEAQ. The CDR3 is 16 residues long. CDR3 sequence (DNA): TGTGCCAGCAGCTTGGTTGCGGGACAGGGATACACTGAAGCTTTCTTT. This codes for CASSLVAGQGYTEAFF.

This clonotype turned up a few times. The V gene is TRBV29-1, the J gene TRBJ2-7, with TRBD2 identical over 7 bases. Germline CDR1 and CDR2: SQVTM and ANQGSEA. This CDR3 has 14 residues. With V trimmed by 7 bases and J by 6 bases, 15 bases remained unmatched. CDR3: CSGRLSGGLGEQYF. In DNA, the CDR3 is TGCAGCGGACGTCTATCGGGGGGTCTAGGCGAGCAGTACTTC.

This chain connects TRBV11-2 to TRBJ2-7, with D uncertain. V lost 5 bases and J 0 bases, leaving 8 bases between the germline ends. The CDR3 length is 13 residues. Germline values: CDR1 SGHAT, CDR2 FQNNGV. The CDR3 is CASSPTGSYEQYF. CDR3 nucleotide sequence: TGTGCCAGCAGCCCTACTGGCTCCTACGAGCAGTACTTC.

This rearrangement joins TRBV28 to TRBJ1-2; possibly TRBD1 for D (6 bases). Germline V gene sequence: CDR1 MDHEN, CDR2 SYDVKM. The CDR3 runs 15 residues. Deletions cut 5 bases from V and 2 bases from J, with 15 bases between. The CDR3 protein is CASSLAGAENYGYTF. In nucleotides, the CDR3 is TGTGCCAGCAGTCTAGCAGGGGCGGAAAACTATGGCTACACCTTC.

This clonotype was seen a few times. The chain is built from TRBV7-3 and TRBJ1-2; D is perhaps TRBD1 (5 bases). The CDR3 is made up of 14 amino acids. Germline lookup yields CDR1 SGHTA and CDR2 FQGTGA. V lost 0 bases and J 4 bases, leaving 9 bases between the germline ends. The DNA of the CDR3 is TGTGCCAGCAGCTTAACGGGGGGGATCTATGGCTACACCTTC. Its protein product is CASSLTGGIYGYTF.

The chain is built from TRBV7-9 and TRBJ2-7; TRBD1 aligns across 7 bases. The germline V gene has CDR1 SEHNR and CDR2 FQNEAQ (reference sequence). J was trimmed by 5 bases and V by 3 bases; bases with no gene match: 7. This CDR3 region has 14 residues. The CDR3, as DNA: TGTGCCAGCAGCTTCCCAGGGGGTAGCAACGAGCAGTACTTC. Protein: CASSFPGGSNEQYF. Drawing the rest from reference TRBV7-9 and TRBJ2-7, the complete variable domain is DTGVSQNPRHKITKRGQNVTFRCDPISEHNRLYWYRQTLGQGPEFLTYFQNEAQLEKSRLLSDRFSAERPKGSFSTLEIQRTEQGDSAMYLCASSFPGGSNEQYFGPGTRLTVT.

This clonotype was seen at least ten times. J is TRBJ2-1 and V is TRBV11-3, with a weak D call TRBD2 (6 bases). Trimming left V 0 bases short and J 0 bases short, with 15 bases between. Germline values: CDR1 SGHNT, CDR2 YENEEA. The CDR3 loop spans 18 amino acids. The CDR3 spells CASSLDHGGSSSYNEQFF. The CDR3, as DNA: TGTGCCAGCAGCTTAGACCATGGGGGGAGTAGCTCCTACAATGAGCAGTTCTTC. Drawing the rest from reference TRBV11-3 and TRBJ2-1, the complete variable domain is EAGVVQSPRYKIIEKKQPVAFWCNPISGHNTLYWYLQNLGQGPELLIRYENEEAVDDSQLPKDRFSAERLKGVDSTLKIQPAELGDSAVYLCASSLDHGGSSSYNEQFFGPGTRLTVL.

This clonotype was counted at least ten times. The chain uses TRBV7-2 and TRBJ2-2, with D unclear. Germline V gene sequence: CDR1 SGHTA, CDR2 FQGNSA. The CDR3 length is 15 residues. V was trimmed by 0 bases and J by 4 bases, leaving 9 bases between them. CDR3: CASSLAGGLTGELFF. For the CDR3, the DNA is TGTGCCAGCAGCTTAGCAGGCGGCCTCACCGGGGAGCTGTTTTTT.

This clonotype appeared a few times. The chain recombines TRBV6-2 or TRBV6-3 with TRBJ1-5; D is perhaps TRBD1 (6 bases). CDR3 length equals 14 residues. V lost 0 bases and J lost 7, with 10 bases in between. CDR1 is MNHEY and CDR2 is SVGEGT in the germline V gene. The CDR3 DNA reads as TGTGCCAGCAGTTACTCCACAGGGAGGCAGCCCCAGCATTTT. Translated, it gives CASSYSTGRQPQHF.

The chain recombines TRBV11-3 with TRBJ2-1, with 7 bases identical to TRBD2. In germline, CDR1 is SGHNT, CDR2 YENEEA. V gave up 4 bases and J gave up 5 bases; unmatched junction bases: 17. The CDR3 is made up of 18 amino acids. The CDR3 sequence: CASSWGGGRRRVNNEQFF. The DNA of the CDR3 is TGTGCCAGCAGCTGGGGAGGCGGGAGAAGGAGGGTGAACAATGAGCAGTTCTTC.

This clonotype showed up many times. The rearrangement links TRBV7-8 to TRBJ1-5; D call uncertain. The germline gives CDR1 SGHVS, CDR2 FQNEAQ. V lost 1 base to trimming and J lost 0 bases, with 7 bases between them. The CDR3 has 15 amino acids. CDR3 sequence reads: CASSLGSGSNQPQHF. CDR3 nucleotides: TGTGCCAGCAGCTTAGGATCAGGTAGCAATCAGCCCCAGCATTTT.

This clonotype was recorded at least ten times. This chain uses TRBV6-1 with TRBJ2-1; D might be TRBD1 (6 bases). CDR3 length equals 15 residues. Trimming cost V 7 bases and J 2 bases, with 15 bases left between them. Germline V CDR1 and CDR2: MNHNS, SASEGT. The CDR3 DNA reads TGTGCCAGCACCGGAACAGGGAACCCCTACAATGAGCAGTTCTTC. Amino acids: CASTGTGNPYNEQFF.